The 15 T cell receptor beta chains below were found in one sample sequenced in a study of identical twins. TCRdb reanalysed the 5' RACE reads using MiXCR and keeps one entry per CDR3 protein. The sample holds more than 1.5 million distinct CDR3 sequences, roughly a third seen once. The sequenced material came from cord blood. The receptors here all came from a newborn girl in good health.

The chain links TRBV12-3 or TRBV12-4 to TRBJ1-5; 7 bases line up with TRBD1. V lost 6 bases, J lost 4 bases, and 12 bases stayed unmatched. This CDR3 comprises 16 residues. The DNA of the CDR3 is TGTGCCAGCAGCCCTCGGGACAGATCTAATAATCAGCCCCAGCATTTT. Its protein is CASSPRDRSNNQPQHF.

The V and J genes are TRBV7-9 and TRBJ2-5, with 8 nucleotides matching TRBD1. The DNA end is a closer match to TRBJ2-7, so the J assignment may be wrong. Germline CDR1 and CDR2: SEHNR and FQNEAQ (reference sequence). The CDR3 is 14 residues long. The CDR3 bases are TGTGCCAGCAGCACCATTGGCAGGGGGCACGAGCAGTACTTC. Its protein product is CASSTIGRGHEQYF.

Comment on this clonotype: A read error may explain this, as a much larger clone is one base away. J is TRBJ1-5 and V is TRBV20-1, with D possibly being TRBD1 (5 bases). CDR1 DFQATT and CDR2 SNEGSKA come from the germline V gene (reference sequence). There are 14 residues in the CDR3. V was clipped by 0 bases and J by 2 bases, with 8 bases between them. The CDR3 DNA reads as TGCAGTGCTAGAGAGGAGACAGGCAATCAGCCCCAGCATTTT. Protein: CSAREETGNQPQHF.

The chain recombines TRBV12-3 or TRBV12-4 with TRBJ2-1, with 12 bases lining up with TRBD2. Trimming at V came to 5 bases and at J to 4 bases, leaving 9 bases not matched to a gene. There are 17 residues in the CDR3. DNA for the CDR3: TGTGCCAGCAGTCCTCTGTCTAGCGGGGGGGAGTACAATGAGCAGTTCTTC. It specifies CASSPLSSGGEYNEQFF.

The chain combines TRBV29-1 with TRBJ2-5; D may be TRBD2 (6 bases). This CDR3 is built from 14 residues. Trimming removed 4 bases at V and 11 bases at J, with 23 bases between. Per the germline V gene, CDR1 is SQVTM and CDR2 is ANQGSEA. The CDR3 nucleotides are TGCAGCGTTGGTGAACTAGCAACTAAGAGAGAGCAGTACTTC. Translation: CSVGELATKREQYF.

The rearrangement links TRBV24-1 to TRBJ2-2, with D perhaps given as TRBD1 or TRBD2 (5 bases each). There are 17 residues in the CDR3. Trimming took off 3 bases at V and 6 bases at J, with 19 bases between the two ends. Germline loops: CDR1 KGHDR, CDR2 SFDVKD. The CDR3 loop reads CATSDEAGTSPAGELFF. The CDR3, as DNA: TGTGCCACCAGTGATGAGGCCGGGACCTCCCCCGCCGGGGAGCTGTTTTTT.

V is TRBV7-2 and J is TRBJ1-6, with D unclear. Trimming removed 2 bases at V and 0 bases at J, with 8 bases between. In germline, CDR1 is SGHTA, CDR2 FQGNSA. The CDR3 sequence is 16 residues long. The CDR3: CASSLLRSSYNSPLHF. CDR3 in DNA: TGTGCCAGCAGCTTATTGAGGAGCTCCTATAATTCACCCCTCCACTTT.

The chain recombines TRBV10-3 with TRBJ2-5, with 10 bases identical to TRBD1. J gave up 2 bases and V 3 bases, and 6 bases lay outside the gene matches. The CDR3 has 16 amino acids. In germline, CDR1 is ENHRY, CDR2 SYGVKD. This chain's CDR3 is CAISDLRDRGQETQYF. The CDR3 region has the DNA TGTGCCATCAGTGACCTCCGGGACAGGGGTCAAGAGACCCAGTACTTC.

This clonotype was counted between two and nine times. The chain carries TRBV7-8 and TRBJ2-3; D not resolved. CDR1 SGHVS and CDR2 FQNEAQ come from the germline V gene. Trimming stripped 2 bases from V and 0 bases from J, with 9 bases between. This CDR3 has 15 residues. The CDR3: CASSLLHVSTDTQYF. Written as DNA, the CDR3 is TGTGCCAGCAGCTTACTTCACGTAAGCACAGATACGCAGTATTTT.

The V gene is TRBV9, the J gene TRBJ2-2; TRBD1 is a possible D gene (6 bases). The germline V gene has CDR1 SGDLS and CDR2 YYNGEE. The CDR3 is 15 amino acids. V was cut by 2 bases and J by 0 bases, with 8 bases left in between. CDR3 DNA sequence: TGTGCCAGCAGCGTGGGGGACACGAACACCGGGGAGCTGTTTTTT. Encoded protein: CASSVGDTNTGELFF.

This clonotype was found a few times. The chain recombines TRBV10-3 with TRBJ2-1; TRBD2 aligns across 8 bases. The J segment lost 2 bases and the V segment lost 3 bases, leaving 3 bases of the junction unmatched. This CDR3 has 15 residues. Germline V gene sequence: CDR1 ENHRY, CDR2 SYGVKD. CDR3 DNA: TGTGCCATCAGTGACGGGAGGGGGGCCTACAATGAGCAGTTCTTC. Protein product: CAISDGRGAYNEQFF.

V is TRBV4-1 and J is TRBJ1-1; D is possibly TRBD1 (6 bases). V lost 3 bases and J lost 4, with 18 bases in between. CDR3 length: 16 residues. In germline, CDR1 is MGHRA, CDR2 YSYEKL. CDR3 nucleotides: TGCGCCAGCAGCCATAGACCAAAGGGGGATCTCACTGAAGCTTTCTTT. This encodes CASSHRPKGDLTEAFF.

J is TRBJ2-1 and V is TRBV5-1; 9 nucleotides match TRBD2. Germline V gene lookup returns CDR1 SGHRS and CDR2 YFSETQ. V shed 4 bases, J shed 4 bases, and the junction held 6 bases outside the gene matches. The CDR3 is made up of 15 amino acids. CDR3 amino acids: CASSATSGIYNEQFF. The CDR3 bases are TGCGCCAGCAGCGCGACTAGCGGTATTTACAATGAGCAGTTCTTC.

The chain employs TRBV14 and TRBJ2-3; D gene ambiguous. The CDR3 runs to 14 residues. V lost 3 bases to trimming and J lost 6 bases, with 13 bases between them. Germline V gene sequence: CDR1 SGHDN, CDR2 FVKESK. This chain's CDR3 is CASSHTQKQDTQYF. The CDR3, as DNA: TGTGCCAGCAGCCATACACAGAAACAGGATACGCAGTATTTT.

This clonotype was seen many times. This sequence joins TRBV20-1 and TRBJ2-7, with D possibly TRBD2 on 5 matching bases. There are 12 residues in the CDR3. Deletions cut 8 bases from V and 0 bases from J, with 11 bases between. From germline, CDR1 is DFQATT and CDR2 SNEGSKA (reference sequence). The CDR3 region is CSKRGFSYEQYF. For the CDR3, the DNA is TGCAGTAAAAGAGGGTTCTCCTACGAGCAGTACTTC.